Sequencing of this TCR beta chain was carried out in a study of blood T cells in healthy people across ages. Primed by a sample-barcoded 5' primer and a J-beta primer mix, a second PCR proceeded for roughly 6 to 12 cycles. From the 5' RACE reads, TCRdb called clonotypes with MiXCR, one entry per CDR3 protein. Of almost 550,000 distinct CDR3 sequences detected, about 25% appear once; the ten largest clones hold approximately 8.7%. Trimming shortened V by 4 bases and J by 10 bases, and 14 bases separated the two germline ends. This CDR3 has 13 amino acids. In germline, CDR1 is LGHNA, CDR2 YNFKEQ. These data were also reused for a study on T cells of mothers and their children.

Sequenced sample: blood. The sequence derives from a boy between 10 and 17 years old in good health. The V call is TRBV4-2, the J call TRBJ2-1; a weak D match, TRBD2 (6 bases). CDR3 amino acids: CASSPRESGEQFF. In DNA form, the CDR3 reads TGTGCCAGCAGCCCCCGGGAGAGCGGCGAGCAGTTCTTC.